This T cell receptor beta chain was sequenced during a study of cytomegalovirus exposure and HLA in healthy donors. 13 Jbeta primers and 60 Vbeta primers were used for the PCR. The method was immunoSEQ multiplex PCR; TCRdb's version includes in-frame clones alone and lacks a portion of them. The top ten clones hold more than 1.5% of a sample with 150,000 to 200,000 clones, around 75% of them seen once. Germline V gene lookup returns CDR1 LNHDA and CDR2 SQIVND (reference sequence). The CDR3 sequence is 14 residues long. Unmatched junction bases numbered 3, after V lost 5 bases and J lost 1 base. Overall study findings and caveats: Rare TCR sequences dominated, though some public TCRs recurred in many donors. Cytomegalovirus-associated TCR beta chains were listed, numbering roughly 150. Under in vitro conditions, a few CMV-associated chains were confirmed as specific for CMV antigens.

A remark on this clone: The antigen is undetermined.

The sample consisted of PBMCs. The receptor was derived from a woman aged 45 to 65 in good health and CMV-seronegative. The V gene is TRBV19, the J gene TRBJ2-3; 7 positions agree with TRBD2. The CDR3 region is CASSWLAGTDTQYF. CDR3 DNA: TGTGCCAGTAGTTGGCTAGCGGGCACAGATACGCAGTATTTT.